This section outlines one T cell receptor (beta chain) sequence together with its context. Its antigen is still unknown. The entry originates in a study of cytomegalovirus exposure and HLA in healthy donors. With 5 bases clipped from V and 8 bases from J, the junction kept 6 bases outside the gene matches. Looked up from germline, CDR1 is LGHNA and CDR2 is YSLEER. This CDR3 comprises 14 residues. Study-level points and caveats: One variant, a missense change in DCLRE1C, was linked in a later analysis to TCR beta V- and J-gene trimming. Some segments of the V type, notably TRBV6-2 and TRBV6-3, were excluded as indistinguishable. A later analysis reportedly found that, within productive TCRs, an Asian-associated ancestry cluster had fewer N-insertions than the mean observed across the roughly 690 donors.

PCR was performed using 60 Vbeta and 13 Jbeta primers. Repertoires were generated with immunoSEQ multiplex PCR, while TCRdb's copy carries only in-frame clones and drops some. In the table there are 95,000 to 150,000 clones, approximately 72% of which are singletons. The chain uses TRBV4-3 and TRBJ2-1, with 10 bases identical to TRBD2. This sequence was found in a man younger than 30 in good health and CMV-seronegative. Sequenced material: PBMCs. CDR3 residues: CASSALAGVYEQFF. DNA of the CDR3: TGCGCCAGCAGCGCCCTAGCGGGAGTTTATGAGCAGTTCTTC.